Following are 9 T cell receptor beta chains from one sample sequenced in a study of blood T cell repertoires in COVID-19. Profiled with immunoSEQ multiplex PCR; TCRdb holds only in-frame clones, not every one. The data show 250,000 to 300,000 clones, with 85% seen just once and 5.1% held by the top ten. Sequencing was performed on peripheral blood. All receptors derive from a man aged 45-60 years with active or convalescent COVID-19.

This clone was picked up one time. This chain links TRBV11-2 with TRBJ1-6, with 7 bases aligning to TRBD1. Unmatched junction bases numbered 12, after V lost 5 bases and J lost 8 bases. The germline gives CDR1 SGHAT, CDR2 FQNNGV. The CDR3 is 16 residues long. The CDR3 spells CASSPRNRDSYSPLHF. DNA for the CDR3: TGTGCCAGCAGCCCTCGAAACCGGGACAGTTATTCACCCCTCCACTTT.

The rearrangement uses TRBV6-2 or TRBV6-3 and TRBJ2-3, with D perhaps matching TRBD1 (5 bases). The CDR3 has 16 amino acids. The ends were cut back, 0 bases at V and 1 base at J, with 11 bases in the middle. Per the germline V gene, CDR1 is MNHEY and CDR2 is SVGEGT. CDR3 DNA: TGTGCCAGCAGTTACTCGATGGGGCAGGGCACAGATACGCAGTATTTT. Its translation is CASSYSMGQGTDTQYF.

This chain joins TRBV4-2 and TRBJ2-5, with TRBD2 matching 7 bases. The J segment lost 7 bases and the V segment lost 1 base, leaving 6 bases of the junction unmatched. This CDR3 has 14 residues. Germline CDR1 reads LGHNA; CDR2 reads YNFKEQ. CDR3 nucleotides: TGTGCCAGCAGCCAAGCTCGTGGGGGGGGGACCCAGTACTTC. Protein: CASSQARGGGTQYF.

CDR3 sequence (DNA): TGTGCCAGCAGCCCCGGACAGGGGCTGTCCGAGCAGTACTTC. It translates to CASSPGQGLSEQYF. The chain uses TRBV4-2 and TRBJ2-7; 9 bases align to TRBD1. J lost 6 bases, V lost 4 bases, and 7 bases had no gene match. The V gene's germline CDR1 is LGHNA and CDR2 YNFKEQ. The CDR3 sequence is 14 residues long.

The chain links TRBV29-1 to TRBJ1-1, with D possibly matching TRBD1 (6 bases). The CDR3 length is 13 residues. Trimming cost V 3 bases and J 10 bases, with 18 bases left between them. The germline V gene encodes CDR1 SQVTM and CDR2 ANQGSEA. The CDR3 loop is CSVDGAGARRAFF. CDR3 sequence (DNA): TGCAGCGTTGATGGGGCGGGGGCACGGCGAGCTTTCTTT.

The V gene is TRBV5-1, the J gene TRBJ2-2; 8 bases are a match to TRBD1. J gave up 1 base and V 4 bases, and 3 bases lay outside the gene matches. The germline CDR1 and CDR2 sequences are SGHRS and YFSETQ. This CDR3 comprises 15 residues. CDR3 region: CASSADRVNTGELFF. In DNA form, the CDR3 reads TGCGCCAGCAGCGCGGACAGGGTGAACACCGGGGAGCTGTTTTTT.

The chain couples TRBV15 to TRBJ2-3, with 9 positions matching TRBD2. The CDR3 is 15 amino acids. Looked up from germline, CDR1 is LNHNV and CDR2 is YYDKDF (reference sequence). The V gene end was trimmed by 1 base and the J gene end by 6 bases; junction bases not matched to a gene: 5. For the CDR3, the DNA is TGTGCCACCAGCAGAGCTGCGGGAGGGGTGGATACGCAGTATTTT. This translates into CATSRAAGGVDTQYF.

The genes are TRBV6-4 and TRBJ1-6, with D perhaps matching TRBD1 (5 bases). The V and J ends lost 6 bases and 7 bases respectively, with 10 bases between them. CDR3 size: 13 residues. The V gene's germline CDR1 is MRHNA and CDR2 SNTAGT. CDR3 in amino acids: CASSTQENSPLHF. CDR3 bases: TGTGCCAGCAGCACACAGGAAAATTCACCCCTCCACTTT.

The rearrangement joins TRBV3-1 (or the pseudogene TRBV3-2) to TRBJ1-1; maybe TRBD1 (6 bases). The CDR3 length is 14 residues. The germline V gene has CDR1 LGHDT and CDR2 YNNKEL (reference sequence). V shed 5 bases and J shed 0 bases, with 10 bases lying between them. CDR3: CASSDGTLNTEAFF. CDR3 DNA sequence: TGTGCCAGCAGCGATGGGACACTGAACACTGAAGCTTTCTTT.